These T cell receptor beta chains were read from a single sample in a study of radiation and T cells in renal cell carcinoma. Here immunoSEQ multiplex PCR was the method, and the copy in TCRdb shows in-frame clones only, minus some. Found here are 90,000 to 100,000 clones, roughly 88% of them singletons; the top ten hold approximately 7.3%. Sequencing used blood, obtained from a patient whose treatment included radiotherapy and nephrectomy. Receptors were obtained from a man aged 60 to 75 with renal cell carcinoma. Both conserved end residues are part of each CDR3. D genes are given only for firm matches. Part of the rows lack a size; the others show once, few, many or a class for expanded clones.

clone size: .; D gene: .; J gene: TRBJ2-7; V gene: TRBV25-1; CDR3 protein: CASLGRSYEQYF; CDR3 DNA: TGTGCCAGCCTAGGGAGGAGCTACGAGCAGTACTTC
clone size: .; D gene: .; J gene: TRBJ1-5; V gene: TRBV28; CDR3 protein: CASSSMLLGTPNQPQHF; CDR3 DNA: TGTGCCAGCAGTTCTATGCTCCTTGGGACCCCCAATCAGCCCCAGCATTTT
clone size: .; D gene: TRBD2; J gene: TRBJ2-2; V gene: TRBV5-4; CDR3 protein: CASSPGTSRVPGELFF; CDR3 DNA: TGTGCCAGCAGCCCCGGGACTAGCAGGGTCCCCGGGGAGCTGTTTTTT
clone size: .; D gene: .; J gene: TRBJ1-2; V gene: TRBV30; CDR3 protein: CAWIGRWGLHGYTF; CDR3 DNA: TGTGCCTGGATAGGACGTTGGGGGTTGCATGGCTACACCTTC
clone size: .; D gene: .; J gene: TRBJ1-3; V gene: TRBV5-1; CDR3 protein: CASSPEGTPRGNTIYF; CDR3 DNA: TGCGCCAGCAGCCCTGAGGGGACCCCAAGGGGAAACACCATATATTTT
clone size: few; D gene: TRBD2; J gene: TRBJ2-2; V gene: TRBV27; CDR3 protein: CASKTSANTGELFF; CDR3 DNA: TGTGCCAGCAAGACTAGCGCGAACACCGGGGAGCTGTTTTTT
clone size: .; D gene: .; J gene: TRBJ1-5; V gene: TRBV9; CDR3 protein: CASSVSPRLELPQHF; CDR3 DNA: TGTGCCAGCAGCGTATCCCCCCGTTTAGAGTTGCCCCAGCATTTT
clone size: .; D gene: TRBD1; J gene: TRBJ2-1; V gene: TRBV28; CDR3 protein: CASSLRGTGREQFF; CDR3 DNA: TGTGCCAGCAGTTTAAGGGGGACAGGGAGGGAGCAGTTCTTC
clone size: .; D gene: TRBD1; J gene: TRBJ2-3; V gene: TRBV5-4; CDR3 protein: CASSSRDRVRTDTQYF; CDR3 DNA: TGTGCCAGCAGTAGTCGGGACAGGGTCCGCACAGATACGCAGTATTTT
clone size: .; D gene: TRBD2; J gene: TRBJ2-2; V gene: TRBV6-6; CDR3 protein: CASKRIAGETGELFF; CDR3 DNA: TGTGCCAGCAAGAGAATAGCGGGAGAGACCGGGGAGCTGTTTTTT
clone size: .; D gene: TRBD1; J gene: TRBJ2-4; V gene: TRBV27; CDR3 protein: CASSLWSPGGTPKNIQYF; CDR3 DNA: TGTGCCAGCAGTTTATGGTCCCCAGGGGGCACTCCCAAAAACATTCAGTACTTC
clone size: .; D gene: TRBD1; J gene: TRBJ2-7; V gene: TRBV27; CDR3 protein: CASSRPGQGYEQYF; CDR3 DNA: TGTGCCAGCAGCCGACCGGGACAGGGCTACGAGCAGTACTTC
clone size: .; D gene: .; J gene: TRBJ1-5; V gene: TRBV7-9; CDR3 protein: CASSLAGQGGNQPQHF; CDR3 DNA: TGTGCCAGCAGCTTAGCGGGGCAGGGAGGCAATCAGCCCCAGCATTTT
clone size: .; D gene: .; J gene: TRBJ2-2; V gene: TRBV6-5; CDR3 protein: CASRGSRNTGELFF; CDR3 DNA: TGTGCCAGCAGGGGTAGTAGGAACACCGGGGAGCTGTTTTTT
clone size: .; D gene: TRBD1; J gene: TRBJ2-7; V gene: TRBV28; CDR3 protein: CASSFYPPGGEKQYF; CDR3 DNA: TGTGCCAGCAGCTTCTACCCTCCAGGGGGAGAAAAGCAGTACTTC
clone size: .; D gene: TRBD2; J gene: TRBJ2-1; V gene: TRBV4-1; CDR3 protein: CASSVNWPPRGDEQFF; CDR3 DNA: TGCGCCAGCAGCGTAAACTGGCCACCCCGGGGGGATGAGCAGTTCTTC
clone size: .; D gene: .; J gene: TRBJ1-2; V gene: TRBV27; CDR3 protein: CASRDEGLYGYTF; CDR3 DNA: TGTGCCAGCAGGGACGAGGGCCTATACGGCTACACCTTC
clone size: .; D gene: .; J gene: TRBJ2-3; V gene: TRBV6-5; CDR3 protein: CATGTSTDTQYF; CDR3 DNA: TGTGCCACCGGGACTAGCACAGATACGCAGTATTTT
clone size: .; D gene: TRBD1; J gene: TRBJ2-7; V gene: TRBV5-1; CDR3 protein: CASRIGTGSEQYF; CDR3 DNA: TGCGCCAGCAGGATCGGGACAGGGAGCGAGCAGTACTTC
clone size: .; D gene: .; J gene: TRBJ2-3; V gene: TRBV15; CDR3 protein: CATSAGPGDTQYF; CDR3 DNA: TGTGCCACCAGCGCGGGACCGGGAGATACGCAGTATTTT